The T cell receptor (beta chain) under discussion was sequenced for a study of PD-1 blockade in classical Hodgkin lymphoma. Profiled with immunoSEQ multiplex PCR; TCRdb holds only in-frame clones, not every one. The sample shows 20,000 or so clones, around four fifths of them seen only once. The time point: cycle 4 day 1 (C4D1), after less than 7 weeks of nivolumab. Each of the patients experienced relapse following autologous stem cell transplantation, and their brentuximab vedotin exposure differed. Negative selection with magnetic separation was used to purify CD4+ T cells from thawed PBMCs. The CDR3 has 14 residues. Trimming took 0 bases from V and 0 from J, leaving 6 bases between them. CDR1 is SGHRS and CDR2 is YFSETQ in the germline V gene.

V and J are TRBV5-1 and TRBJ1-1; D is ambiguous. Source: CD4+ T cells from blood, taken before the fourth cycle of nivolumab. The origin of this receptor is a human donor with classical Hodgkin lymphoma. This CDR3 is CASSLGVLNTEAFF. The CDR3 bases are TGCGCCAGCAGCTTGGGAGTCTTGAACACTGAAGCTTTCTTT.